A single T cell receptor (beta chain) is shown here with its context. These data are taken from a study of T cell responses to AZD1222 COVID-19 vaccine. Generated by immunoSEQ multiplex PCR, the TCRdb table keeps only in-frame clones and is missing some. The data show 200,000 or so clones, about nine tenths seen once. The germline V gene has CDR1 SGHVS and CDR2 FQNEAQ. The CDR3 is 17 amino acids. V was pared by 5 bases and J by 2 bases, with 8 bases of the junction left unmatched. The TCR originated in an adult in good health. The sequencing here drew on peripheral blood, taken on day 0 of MenACWY control vaccination. The gene calls are TRBV7-8 and TRBJ2-5; 13 positions agree with TRBD2. The CDR3 bases are TGTGCCAGCAGCCCAGGGACTAGCGGGGAAGCACAAGAGACCCAGTACTTC. Translating gives CASSPGTSGEAQETQYF.